Listed below are T cell receptor beta chains from one sample, sequenced in a study of shared clonotypes between healthy human individuals. TCRdb's copy holds only in-frame clones and misses some; the assay was immunoSEQ multiplex PCR. The table lists a few million clones, just over 90% of them singletons. The sample was naive CD4+ T cells from PBMCs. These receptor sequences come from a man aged 18 to 30 in good health. Some clones in this sample may be carry-over from other donors' samples. Both conserved end residues are part of each CDR3. Each record gives: clone size, J gene, D gene, V gene, CDR3 protein, CDR3 DNA. The D gene is left open where the match is weak. For some rows the clone size is stated as once, few or many, or as a class when expanded; others skip it.

abundance: few; j_gene: TRBJ2-1; d_gene: .; v_gene: TRBV5-6; CDR3aa: CASTRTVYNEQFF; CDR3nt: TGTGCCAGCACCCGGACAGTCTACAATGAGCAGTTCTTC
abundance: .; j_gene: TRBJ2-5; d_gene: .; v_gene: TRBV10-3; CDR3aa: CAISRPGSETQYF; CDR3nt: TGTGCCATCAGCCGACCTGGGTCGGAGACCCAGTACTTC
abundance: once; j_gene: TRBJ2-6; d_gene: .; v_gene: TRBV15; CDR3aa: CATARSSGANVLTF; CDR3nt: TGTGCCACCGCTCGGAGCTCTGGGGCCAACGTCCTGACTTTC
abundance: .; j_gene: TRBJ2-7; d_gene: TRBD2; v_gene: TRBV7-8; CDR3aa: CASSQARLAGTYEQYF; CDR3nt: TGTGCCAGCAGCCAAGCAAGACTAGCGGGAACCTACGAGCAGTACTTC
abundance: .; j_gene: TRBJ2-5; d_gene: TRBD1; v_gene: TRBV28; CDR3aa: CASSFPQGLVQYF; CDR3nt: TGTGCCAGCAGTTTTCCACAGGGGTTGGTCCAGTACTTC
abundance: .; j_gene: TRBJ2-5; d_gene: .; v_gene: TRBV9; CDR3aa: CASSVIPEETQYF; CDR3nt: TGTGCCAGCAGCGTCATCCCAGAAGAGACCCAGTACTTC
abundance: .; j_gene: TRBJ1-2; d_gene: .; v_gene: TRBV6-6; CDR3aa: CASTQGLGGGGYTF; CDR3nt: TGTGCCAGCACCCAGGGGCTGGGGGGGGGTGGCTACACCTTC
abundance: .; j_gene: TRBJ2-1; d_gene: TRBD2; v_gene: TRBV6-5; CDR3aa: CASSRTSGSRNEQFF; CDR3nt: TGTGCCAGCAGTAGGACTAGCGGGAGTCGGAATGAGCAGTTCTTC
abundance: .; j_gene: TRBJ2-1; d_gene: TRBD2; v_gene: TRBV18; CDR3aa: CASSLTSGVYNEQFF; CDR3nt: TGTGCCAGCTCCCTTACTAGCGGGGTCTACAATGAGCAGTTCTTC
abundance: once; j_gene: TRBJ2-5; d_gene: TRBD2; v_gene: TRBV2; CDR3aa: CASSEGGSRSETQYF; CDR3nt: TGTGCCAGCAGTGAAGGCGGGAGCAGATCAGAGACCCAGTACTTC
abundance: .; j_gene: TRBJ2-2; d_gene: TRBD1; v_gene: TRBV6-5; CDR3aa: CAIDRTGNTGELFF; CDR3nt: TGTGCCATCGACCGGACAGGGAACACCGGGGAGCTGTTTTTT
abundance: .; j_gene: TRBJ2-7; d_gene: TRBD2; v_gene: TRBV5-1; CDR3aa: CASRYVLAGEDEQYF; CDR3nt: TGCGCCAGCCGCTACGTACTAGCGGGAGAAGACGAGCAGTACTTC
abundance: .; j_gene: TRBJ2-7; d_gene: .; v_gene: TRBV18; CDR3aa: CASSPGRASFEQYF; CDR3nt: TGTGCCAGCTCTCCCGGCAGGGCCAGTTTTGAGCAGTACTTC
abundance: .; j_gene: TRBJ2-6; d_gene: TRBD2; v_gene: TRBV5-4; CDR3aa: CASSLKGRALGANVLTF; CDR3nt: TGTGCCAGCAGCTTAAAAGGGAGGGCCCTTGGGGCCAACGTCCTGACTTTC
abundance: .; j_gene: TRBJ1-2; d_gene: .; v_gene: TRBV28; CDR3aa: CASTSSGGYGHYGYTF; CDR3nt: TGTGCCAGCACCTCGAGTGGGGGTTATGGGCACTATGGCTACACCTTC
abundance: .; j_gene: TRBJ2-5; d_gene: TRBD1; v_gene: TRBV28; CDR3aa: CASRRGQGTQYF; CDR3nt: TGTGCCAGCAGACGGGGACAGGGGACCCAGTACTTC
abundance: .; j_gene: TRBJ1-1; d_gene: .; v_gene: TRBV11-3; CDR3aa: CASSIENGREAFF; CDR3nt: TGTGCCAGCAGCATAGAAAACGGACGGGAAGCTTTCTTT
abundance: .; j_gene: TRBJ2-7; d_gene: TRBD2; v_gene: TRBV18; CDR3aa: CASSPQRLAGDEQYF; CDR3nt: TGTGCCAGCTCACCACAAAGACTAGCGGGAGATGAGCAGTACTTC
abundance: once; j_gene: TRBJ2-7; d_gene: TRBD2; v_gene: TRBV7-4; CDR3aa: CASSLGLVSPYEQYF; CDR3nt: TGTGCCAGCAGCTTGGGACTAGTCAGCCCCTACGAGCAGTACTTC
abundance: once; j_gene: TRBJ2-5; d_gene: TRBD2; v_gene: TRBV2; CDR3aa: CARTVAGGETQYF; CDR3nt: TGTGCCAGAACGGTAGCGGGGGGCGAGACCCAGTACTTC
abundance: .; j_gene: TRBJ2-1; d_gene: .; v_gene: TRBV5-1; CDR3aa: CASSLSESSGLEEQFF; CDR3nt: TGCGCCAGCAGCTTGTCGGAGAGTTCGGGACTCGAGGAGCAGTTCTTC
abundance: .; j_gene: TRBJ1-2; d_gene: .; v_gene: TRBV7-2; CDR3aa: CASSLGVNGYTF; CDR3nt: TGTGCCAGCAGTTTAGGGGTGAATGGCTACACCTTC
abundance: once; j_gene: TRBJ1-1; d_gene: TRBD1; v_gene: TRBV7-3; CDR3aa: CASSQGQMNTEAFF; CDR3nt: TGTGCCAGCAGCCAGGGACAGATGAACACTGAAGCTTTCTTT
abundance: .; j_gene: TRBJ2-2; d_gene: TRBD1; v_gene: TRBV9; CDR3aa: CASSARQGGTGELFF; CDR3nt: TGTGCCAGCAGCGCCCGACAGGGCGGCACCGGGGAGCTGTTTTTT
abundance: .; j_gene: TRBJ2-1; d_gene: TRBD2; v_gene: TRBV28; CDR3aa: CASSLSTSGRLNEQFF; CDR3nt: TGTGCCAGCAGTTTATCGACTAGCGGGAGGTTGAATGAGCAGTTCTTC
abundance: .; j_gene: TRBJ2-7; d_gene: TRBD1; v_gene: TRBV29-1; CDR3aa: CSVRRTGGVYEQYF; CDR3nt: TGCAGCGTTCGAAGGACAGGGGGTGTCTACGAGCAGTACTTC
abundance: .; j_gene: TRBJ2-7; d_gene: .; v_gene: TRBV7-2; CDR3aa: CASTLLGGEQYF; CDR3nt: TGTGCCAGCACCCTCCTCGGGGGCGAGCAGTACTTC
abundance: .; j_gene: TRBJ1-1; d_gene: .; v_gene: TRBV29-1; CDR3aa: CSVEKGMNTEAFF; CDR3nt: TGCAGCGTTGAGAAGGGTATGAACACTGAAGCTTTCTTT
abundance: .; j_gene: TRBJ2-7; d_gene: .; v_gene: TRBV19; CDR3aa: CASSPQAQAGLTGEQYF; CDR3nt: TGTGCCAGTAGTCCACAGGCTCAAGCGGGCCTAACGGGTGAGCAGTACTTC
abundance: .; j_gene: TRBJ2-2; d_gene: .; v_gene: TRBV5-1; CDR3aa: CASSLNGYGELFF; CDR3nt: TGCGCCAGCAGCTTGAACGGTTATGGGGAGCTGTTTTTT
abundance: .; j_gene: TRBJ1-2; d_gene: TRBD1; v_gene: TRBV10-3; CDR3aa: CAISAGQGVYGYTF; CDR3nt: TGTGCCATCAGTGCCGGGCAGGGGGTCTATGGCTACACCTTC
abundance: .; j_gene: TRBJ2-1; d_gene: TRBD2; v_gene: TRBV9; CDR3aa: CASSGGLAALIYNEQFF; CDR3nt: TGTGCCAGCAGCGGGGGACTAGCGGCACTAATATACAATGAGCAGTTCTTC